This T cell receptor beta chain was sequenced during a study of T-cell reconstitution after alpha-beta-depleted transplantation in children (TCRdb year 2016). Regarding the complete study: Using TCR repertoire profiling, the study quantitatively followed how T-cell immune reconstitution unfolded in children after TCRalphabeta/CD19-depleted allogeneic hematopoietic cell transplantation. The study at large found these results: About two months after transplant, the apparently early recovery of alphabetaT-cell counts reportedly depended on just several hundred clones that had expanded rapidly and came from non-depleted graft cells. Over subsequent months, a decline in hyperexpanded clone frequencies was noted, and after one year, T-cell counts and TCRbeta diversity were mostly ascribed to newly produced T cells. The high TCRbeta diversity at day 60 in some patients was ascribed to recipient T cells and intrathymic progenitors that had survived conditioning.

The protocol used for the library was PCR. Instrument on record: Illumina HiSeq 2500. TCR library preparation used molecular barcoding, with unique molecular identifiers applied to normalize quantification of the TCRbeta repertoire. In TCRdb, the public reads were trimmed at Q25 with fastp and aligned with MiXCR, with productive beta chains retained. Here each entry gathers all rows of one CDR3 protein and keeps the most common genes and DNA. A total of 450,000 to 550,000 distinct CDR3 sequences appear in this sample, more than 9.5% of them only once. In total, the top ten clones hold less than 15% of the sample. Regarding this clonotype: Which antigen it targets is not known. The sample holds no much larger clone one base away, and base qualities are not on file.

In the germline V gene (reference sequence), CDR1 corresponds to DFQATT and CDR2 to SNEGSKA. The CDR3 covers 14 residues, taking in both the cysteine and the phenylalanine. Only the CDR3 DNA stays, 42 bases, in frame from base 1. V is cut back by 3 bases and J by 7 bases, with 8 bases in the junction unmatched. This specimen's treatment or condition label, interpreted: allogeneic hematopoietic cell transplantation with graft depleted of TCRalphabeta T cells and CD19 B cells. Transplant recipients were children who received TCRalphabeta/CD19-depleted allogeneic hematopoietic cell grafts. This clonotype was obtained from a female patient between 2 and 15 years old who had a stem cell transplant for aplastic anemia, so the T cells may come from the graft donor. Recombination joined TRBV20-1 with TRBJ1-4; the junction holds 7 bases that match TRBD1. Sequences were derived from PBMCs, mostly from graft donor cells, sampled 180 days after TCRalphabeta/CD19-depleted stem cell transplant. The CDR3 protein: CSASIGGGGEKLFF. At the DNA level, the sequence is TGCAGTGCTAGTATCGGAGGGGGCGGTGAAAAACTGTTTTTT.